The rows below give T cell receptor beta chains drawn from one sample of a study of cytomegalovirus exposure and HLA in healthy donors. Only in-frame clones appear in the TCRdb table, and some are missing; sequencing was by immunoSEQ multiplex PCR. The sample records roughly 150,000 clones, over 75% being singletons. The sequencing sample was made of PBMCs. Source of these receptors: a male donor in good health and CMV-seronegative. Each CDR3 is given with its conserved first and last residue. A D gene is named only where the DNA matches it firmly. Size is stated for part of the rows, as once, few or many counts, or as a class when the clone is expanded.

D gene	clone size	V gene	J gene	CDR3 length	CDR3 protein	CDR3 DNA
TRBD1	once	TRBV7-2	TRBJ1-1	14	CASSLGQGALGAFF	TGTGCCAGCAGCTTAGGACAGGGGGCTTTGGGCGCTTTCTTT
-	-	TRBV19	TRBJ1-3	13	CASSTHSGNTIYF	TGTGCCAGTAGTACACACTCTGGAAACACCATATATTTT
-	-	TRBV28	TRBJ2-1	11	CASSAQGDKFF	TGTGCCAGCAGTGCACAGGGAGATAAGTTCTTC
-	-	TRBV6-5	TRBJ1-2	13	CASSYQDSNGYTF	TGTGCCAGCAGTTATCAGGATTCGAATGGCTACACCTTC
TRBD1	-	TRBV2	TRBJ1-1	13	CASSDSLGGRPFF	TGTGCCAGCAGTGATAGTCTAGGGGGCAGGCCTTTCTTT
-	-	TRBV18	TRBJ2-7	15	CASSPSGTRGYEQYF	TGTGCCAGCTCACCATCCGGGACACGAGGCTACGAGCAGTACTTC
-	-	TRBV5-1	TRBJ2-7	14	CASSYDSEEYEQYF	TGCGCCAGCAGCTACGACAGTGAAGAGTACGAGCAGTACTTC
TRBD2	-	TRBV6-5	TRBJ2-5	12	CASTSSGGTQYF	TGTGCCAGCACGAGTAGCGGGGGGACCCAGTACTTC
-	-	TRBV5-1	TRBJ2-4	16	CASSLRSDLAKNIQYF	TGCGCCAGCAGCTTACGCAGTGACTTAGCCAAAAACATTCAGTACTTC
-	-	TRBV30	TRBJ1-4	13	CAWNRQKNEKLFF	TGTGCCTGGAATCGACAGAAAAATGAAAAACTGTTTTTT
-	-	TRBV19	TRBJ1-5	13	CASTLTVNQPQHF	TGTGCCAGTACCTTGACAGTCAATCAGCCCCAGCATTTT
TRBD1	once	TRBV10-3	TRBJ1-4	17	CAIRSGQGARENEKLFF	TGTGCCATACGAAGCGGGCAGGGGGCGAGGGAAAATGAAAAACTGTTTTTT
TRBD2	few	TRBV4-3	TRBJ2-3	16	CASSQGNGGATDTQYF	TGCGCCAGCAGCCAAGGGAACGGGGGGGCCACAGATACGCAGTATTTT
TRBD1	-	TRBV9	TRBJ1-5	14	CASGDRGGNQPQHF	TGTGCCAGTGGGGACAGGGGGGGTAATCAGCCCCAGCATTTT
-	-	TRBV28	TRBJ2-7	16	CASSGVSPGGSYEQYF	TGTGCCAGCAGTGGGGTTAGCCCCGGAGGGTCCTACGAGCAGTACTTC
TRBD1	few	TRBV11-2	TRBJ2-7	14	CASRRDRESGEQYF	TGTGCCAGCAGGAGGGACAGGGAATCAGGCGAGCAGTACTTC
-	-	TRBV6-5	TRBJ1-1	13	CASSNPSRGVAFF	TGTGCCAGCAGTAACCCCTCGCGGGGGGTAGCTTTCTTT
TRBD1	-	TRBV5-1	TRBJ2-2	15	CASSLDRGLSGELFF	TGCGCCAGCAGCTTGGACAGGGGGTTATCCGGGGAGCTGTTTTTT
TRBD2	few	TRBV6-5	TRBJ2-7	12	CASRGGTYEQYF	TGTGCCAGCCGGGGGGGCACCTACGAGCAGTACTTC
TRBD1	-	TRBV18	TRBJ1-2	15	CASSPTQGVNYGYTF	TGTGCCAGCTCACCAACCCAGGGGGTTAACTATGGCTACACCTTC
-	-	TRBV18	TRBJ2-7	13	CASSPGQRDEQYF	TGTGCCAGCTCACCGGGACAACGGGACGAGCAGTACTTC
-	once	TRBV4-2	TRBJ1-2	17	CASSQVVASGANYGYTF	TGTGCCAGCAGCCAAGTCGTAGCGTCAGGCGCTAACTATGGCTACACCTTC
-	-	TRBV6-4	TRBJ1-1	14	CASSFAGMNTEAFF	TGTGCCAGCAGTTTCGCGGGGATGAACACTGAAGCTTTCTTT
TRBD1	-	TRBV19	TRBJ1-5	17	CASSGSRDSYSNQPQHF	TGTGCCAGTAGTGGCTCCCGGGACAGTTATAGCAATCAGCCCCAGCATTTT
-	-	TRBV7-9	TRBJ1-2	10	CASSDNGYTF	TGTGCCAGCAGTGACAATGGCTACACCTTC
-	-	TRBV4-1	TRBJ2-6	17	CASSQQDSPSGANVLTF	TGCGCCAGCAGCCAACAGGACAGCCCCTCTGGGGCCAACGTCCTGACTTTC
-	few	TRBV5-4	TRBJ1-1	15	CASSPQDWSPTEAFF	TGTGCCAGCAGCCCCCAGGACTGGAGCCCGACTGAAGCTTTCTTT
TRBD1	few	TRBV2	TRBJ2-5	16	CASSSRTGGSGETQYF	TGTGCCAGCAGTAGTCGGACAGGGGGGAGCGGAGAGACCCAGTACTTC
TRBD1	-	TRBV2	TRBJ1-4	12	CASRDRVQKLFF	TGTGCCAGCAGGGACAGGGTCCAAAAACTGTTTTTT
-	-	TRBV7-2	TRBJ2-2	11	CASSQGGELFF	TGTGCCAGCAGCCAGGGGGGGGAGCTGTTTTTT
TRBD2	-	TRBV27	TRBJ2-1	15	CASSLGGDSYNEQFF	TGTGCCAGCAGTTTGGGGGGGGACTCCTACAATGAGCAGTTCTTC
-	-	TRBV4-3	TRBJ2-1	17	CASSQDSTGHFYNEQFF	TGCGCCAGCAGCCAAGATTCAACAGGGCATTTCTACAATGAGCAGTTCTTC
-	once	TRBV5-1	TRBJ2-7	12	CASSGQVVEQYF	TGCGCCAGCAGCGGCCAGGTGGTCGAGCAGTACTTC
TRBD2	-	TRBV2	TRBJ2-1	15	CASTQTSGGRNEQFF	TGTGCCAGCACCCAAACTAGCGGGGGGCGCAATGAGCAGTTCTTC
TRBD2	-	TRBV18	TRBJ2-3	16	CASSPNREGSTDTQYF	TGTGCCAGCTCACCTAATAGGGAGGGGAGCACAGATACGCAGTATTTT
-	-	TRBV7-9	TRBJ2-3	14	CASSLAPNSDTQYF	TGTGCCAGCAGCTTAGCGCCTAACTCGGATACGCAGTATTTT
-	once	TRBV19	TRBJ1-5	15	CASSSMRQGNQPQHF	TGTGCCAGTAGCTCTATGAGACAGGGCAATCAGCCCCAGCATTTT
TRBD1	-	TRBV30	TRBJ1-2	14	CAWSVDRVGYGYTF	TGTGCCTGGAGTGTGGACAGGGTGGGCTATGGCTACACCTTC
TRBD1	-	TRBV11-2	TRBJ1-6	17	CASSLGLGTVSGSPLHF	TGTGCCAGCAGCTTAGGCCTTGGGACAGTTAGTGGCTCACCCCTCCACTTT
TRBD1	-	TRBV5-1	TRBJ1-2	15	CASSLAGGLSYGYTF	TGCGCCAGCAGCTTGGCAGGGGGGCTGAGCTATGGCTACACCTTC
TRBD2	-	TRBV28	TRBJ2-5	15	CASSQAGGGGETQYF	TGTGCCAGCAGTCAGGCGGGGGGCGGAGGAGAGACCCAGTACTTC
TRBD1	-	TRBV29-1	TRBJ2-7	12	CSGRGQNYEQYF	TGCAGCGGACGGGGACAGAACTACGAGCAGTACTTC
-	few	TRBV5-8	TRBJ1-2	15	CASSLVRGWPYGYTF	TGTGCCAGCAGCTTGGTTAGGGGTTGGCCCTATGGCTACACCTTC
-	-	TRBV5-1	TRBJ1-4	12	CASSNSNEKLFF	TGCGCCAGCAGCAACTCTAATGAAAAACTGTTTTTT
TRBD1	-	TRBV7-9	TRBJ2-3	15	CASSRQGMRTDTQYF	TGTGCCAGCAGCCGACAGGGGATGAGGACAGATACGCAGTATTTT
-	-	TRBV30	TRBJ2-3	15	CAWSFGSASTDTQYF	TGTGCCTGGAGCTTCGGTAGTGCTAGCACAGATACGCAGTATTTT
TRBD1	few	TRBV27	TRBJ1-1	14	CASSSRQGHTEAFF	TGTGCCAGCAGTTCTAGACAGGGCCACACTGAAGCTTTCTTT